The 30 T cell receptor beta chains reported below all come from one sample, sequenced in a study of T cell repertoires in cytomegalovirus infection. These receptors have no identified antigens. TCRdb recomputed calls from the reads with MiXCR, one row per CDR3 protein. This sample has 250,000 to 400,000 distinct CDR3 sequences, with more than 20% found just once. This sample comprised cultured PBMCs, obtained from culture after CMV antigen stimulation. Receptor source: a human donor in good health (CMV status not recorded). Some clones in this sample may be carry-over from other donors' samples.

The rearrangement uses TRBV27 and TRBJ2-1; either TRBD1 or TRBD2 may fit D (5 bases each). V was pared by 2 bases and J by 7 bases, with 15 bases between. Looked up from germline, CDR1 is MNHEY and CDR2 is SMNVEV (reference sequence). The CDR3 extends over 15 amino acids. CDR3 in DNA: TGTGCCAGCAGTTTAACATCCGGGACCCAGAATGAGCAGTTCTTC. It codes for CASSLTSGTQNEQFF.

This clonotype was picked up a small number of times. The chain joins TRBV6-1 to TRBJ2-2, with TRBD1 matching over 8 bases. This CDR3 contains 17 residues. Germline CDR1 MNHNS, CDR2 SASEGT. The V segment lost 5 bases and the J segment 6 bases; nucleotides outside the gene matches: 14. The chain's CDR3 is CASSPLWTGIVPGELFF. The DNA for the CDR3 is TGTGCCAGCAGTCCTCTGTGGACAGGGATAGTTCCCGGGGAGCTGTTTTTT.

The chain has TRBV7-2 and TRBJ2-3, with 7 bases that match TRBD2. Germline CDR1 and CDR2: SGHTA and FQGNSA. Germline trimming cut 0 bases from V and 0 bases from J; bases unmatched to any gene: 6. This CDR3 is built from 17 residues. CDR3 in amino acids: CASSLAPSGVSTDTQYF. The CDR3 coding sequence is TGTGCCAGCAGCTTAGCGCCAAGCGGGGTCAGCACAGATACGCAGTATTTT.

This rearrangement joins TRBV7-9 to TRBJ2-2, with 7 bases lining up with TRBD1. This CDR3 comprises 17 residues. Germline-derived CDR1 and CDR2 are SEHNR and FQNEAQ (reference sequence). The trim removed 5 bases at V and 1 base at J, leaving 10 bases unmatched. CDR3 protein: CASSTPPGQRNTGELFF. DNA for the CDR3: TGTGCCAGCAGCACCCCTCCGGGACAGCGGAACACCGGGGAGCTGTTTTTT.

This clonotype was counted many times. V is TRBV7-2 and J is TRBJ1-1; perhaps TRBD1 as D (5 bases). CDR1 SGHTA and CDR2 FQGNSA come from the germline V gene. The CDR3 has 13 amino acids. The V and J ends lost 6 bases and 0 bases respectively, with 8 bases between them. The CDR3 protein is CASRAGMNTEAFF. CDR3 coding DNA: TGTGCCAGCAGGGCAGGGATGAACACTGAAGCTTTCTTT.

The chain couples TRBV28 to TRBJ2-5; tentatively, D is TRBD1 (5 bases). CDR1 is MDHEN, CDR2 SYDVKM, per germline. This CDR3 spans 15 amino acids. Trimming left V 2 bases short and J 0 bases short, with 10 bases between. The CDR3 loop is CASSLGRAYQETQYF. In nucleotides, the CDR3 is TGTGCCAGCAGTTTAGGCAGGGCTTACCAAGAGACCCAGTACTTC.

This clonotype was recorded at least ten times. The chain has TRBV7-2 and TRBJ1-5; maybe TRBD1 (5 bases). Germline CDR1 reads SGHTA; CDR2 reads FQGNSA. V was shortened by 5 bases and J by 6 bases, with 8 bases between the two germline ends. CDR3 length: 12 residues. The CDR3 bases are TGTGCCAGCAGCGTGGGGGGTCAGCCCCAGCATTTT. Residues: CASSVGGQPQHF.

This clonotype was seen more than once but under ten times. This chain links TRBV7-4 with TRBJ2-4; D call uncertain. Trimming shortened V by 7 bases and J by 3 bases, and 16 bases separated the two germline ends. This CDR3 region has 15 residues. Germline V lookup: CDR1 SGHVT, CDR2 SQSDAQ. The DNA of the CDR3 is TGTGCCAGCAACGCCTTAAGGGCCAGCAAAAACATTCAGTACTTC. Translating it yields CASNALRASKNIQYF.

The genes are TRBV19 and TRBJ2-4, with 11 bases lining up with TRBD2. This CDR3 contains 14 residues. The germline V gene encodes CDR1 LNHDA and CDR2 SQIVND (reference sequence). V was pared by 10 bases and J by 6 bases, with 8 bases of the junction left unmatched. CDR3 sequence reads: CATQTSGTANIQYF. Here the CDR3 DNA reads TGTGCCACCCAGACTAGCGGGACTGCAAACATTCAGTACTTC.

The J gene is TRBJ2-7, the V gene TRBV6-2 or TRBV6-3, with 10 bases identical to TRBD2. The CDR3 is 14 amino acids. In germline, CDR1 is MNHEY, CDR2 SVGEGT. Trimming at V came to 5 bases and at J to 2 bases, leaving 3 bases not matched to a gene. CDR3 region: CASSGTSAAYEQYF. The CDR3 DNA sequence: TGTGCCAGCAGTGGGACTAGCGCCGCCTACGAGCAGTACTTC.

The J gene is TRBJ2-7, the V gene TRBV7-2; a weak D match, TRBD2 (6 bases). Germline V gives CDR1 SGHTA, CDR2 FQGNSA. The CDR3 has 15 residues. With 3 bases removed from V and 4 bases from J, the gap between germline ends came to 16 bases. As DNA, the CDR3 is TGTGCCAGCAGCTTGGGGGGTTCTCCTCAATACGAGCAGTACTTC. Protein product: CASSLGGSPQYEQYF. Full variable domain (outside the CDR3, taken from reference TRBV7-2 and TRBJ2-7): GAGVSQSPSNKVTEKGKDVELRCDPISGHTALYWYRQSLGQGLEFLIYFQGNSAPDKSGLPSDRFSAERTGGSVSTLTIQRTQQEDSAVYLCASSLGGSPQYEQYFGPGTRLTVT.

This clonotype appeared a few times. CDR3 nucleotide sequence: TGTGCCAGCAGTATCAAGGCCAGCTCCTACGAGCAGTACGTC. This sequence encodes CASSIKASSYEQYV. The gene calls are TRBV6-5 and TRBJ2-7; D unclear. The germline V and J ends were trimmed by 5 bases and 0 bases, with 11 bases remaining between them. The CDR3 contains 14 residues. The germline gives CDR1 MNHEY, CDR2 SVGAGI.

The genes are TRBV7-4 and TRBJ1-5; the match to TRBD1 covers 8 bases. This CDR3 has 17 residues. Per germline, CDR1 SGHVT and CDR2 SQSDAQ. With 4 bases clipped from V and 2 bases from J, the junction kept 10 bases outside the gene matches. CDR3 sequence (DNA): TGTGCCAGCAGCTCGTGGCAGGGGGCCGGGGGCAATCAGCCCCAGCATTTT. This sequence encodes CASSSWQGAGGNQPQHF.

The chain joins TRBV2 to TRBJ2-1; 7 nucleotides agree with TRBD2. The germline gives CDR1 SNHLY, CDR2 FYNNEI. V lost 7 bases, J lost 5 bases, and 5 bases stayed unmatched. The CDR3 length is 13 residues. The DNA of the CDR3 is TGTGCCAGCATCCCCGGGACTAACAATGAGCAGTTCTTC. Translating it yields CASIPGTNNEQFF.

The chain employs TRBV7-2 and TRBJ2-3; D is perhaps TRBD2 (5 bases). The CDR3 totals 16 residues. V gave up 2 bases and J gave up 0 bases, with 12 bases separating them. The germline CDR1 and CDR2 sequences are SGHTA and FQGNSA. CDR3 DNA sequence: TGTGCCAGCAGCTTAACTCGGACTGCTAGCACAGATACGCAGTATTTT. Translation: CASSLTRTASTDTQYF.

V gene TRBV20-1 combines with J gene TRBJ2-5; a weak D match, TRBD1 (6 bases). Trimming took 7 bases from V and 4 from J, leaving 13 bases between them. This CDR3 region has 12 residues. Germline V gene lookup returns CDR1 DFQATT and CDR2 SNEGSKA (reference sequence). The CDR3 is CSVGRGGETQYF. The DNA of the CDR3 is TGCAGTGTTGGCAGGGGCGGAGAGACCCAGTACTTC.

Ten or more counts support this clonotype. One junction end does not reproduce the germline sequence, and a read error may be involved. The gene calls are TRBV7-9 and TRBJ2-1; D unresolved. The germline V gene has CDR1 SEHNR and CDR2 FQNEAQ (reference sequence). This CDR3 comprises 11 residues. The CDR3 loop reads CASSLANEQFF. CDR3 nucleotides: TGCGCCAGCAGCTTGGCCAATGAGCAGTTCTTC.

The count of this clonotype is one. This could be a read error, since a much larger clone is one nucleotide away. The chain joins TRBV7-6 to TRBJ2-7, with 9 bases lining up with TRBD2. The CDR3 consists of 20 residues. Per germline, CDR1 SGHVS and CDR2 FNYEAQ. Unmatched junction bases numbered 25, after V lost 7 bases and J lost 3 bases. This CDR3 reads CASNLIDGQGGAGGFYEQYF. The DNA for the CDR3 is TGTGCCAGCAACCTTATAGATGGCCAGGGCGGAGCGGGAGGTTTCTACGAGCAGTACTTC.

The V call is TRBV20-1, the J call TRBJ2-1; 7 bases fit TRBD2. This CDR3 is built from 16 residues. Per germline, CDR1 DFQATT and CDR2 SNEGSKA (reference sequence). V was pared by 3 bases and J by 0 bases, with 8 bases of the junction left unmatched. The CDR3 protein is CSASGVERGSYNEQFF. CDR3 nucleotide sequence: TGCAGTGCTAGTGGAGTGGAGCGGGGCTCCTACAATGAGCAGTTCTTC.

The CDR3 loop is CASSQIVEGGGAFF. As DNA, the CDR3 is TGTGCCAGCAGTCAAATCGTGGAGGGCGGAGGAGCTTTCTTT. V usage is TRBV28 and J usage is TRBJ1-1, with D unresolved. V gave up 5 bases and J gave up 10 bases, with 20 bases separating them. The CDR3 runs to 14 residues. Germline values: CDR1 MDHEN, CDR2 SYDVKM.

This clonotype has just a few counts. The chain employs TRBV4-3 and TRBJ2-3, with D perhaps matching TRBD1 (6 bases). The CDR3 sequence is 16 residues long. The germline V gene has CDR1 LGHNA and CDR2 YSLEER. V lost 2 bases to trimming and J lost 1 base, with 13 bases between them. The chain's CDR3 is CASSQIGQFGTDTQYF. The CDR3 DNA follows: TGCGCCAGCAGCCAAATTGGACAGTTTGGCACAGATACGCAGTATTTT.

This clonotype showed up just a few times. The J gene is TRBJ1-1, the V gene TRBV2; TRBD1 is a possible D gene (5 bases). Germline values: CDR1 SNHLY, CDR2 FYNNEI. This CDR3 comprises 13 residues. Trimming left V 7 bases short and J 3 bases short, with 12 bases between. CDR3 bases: TGTGCCAGCAAGCAGGGAGGGGACACTGAAGCTTTCTTT. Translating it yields CASKQGGDTEAFF.

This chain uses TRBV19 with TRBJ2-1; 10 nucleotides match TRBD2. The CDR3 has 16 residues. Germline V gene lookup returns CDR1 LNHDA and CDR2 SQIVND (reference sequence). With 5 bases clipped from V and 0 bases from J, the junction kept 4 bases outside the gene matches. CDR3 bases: TGTGCCAGTAGTCACCTAGCGGGGGTCTCCTACAATGAGCAGTTCTTC. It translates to CASSHLAGVSYNEQFF.

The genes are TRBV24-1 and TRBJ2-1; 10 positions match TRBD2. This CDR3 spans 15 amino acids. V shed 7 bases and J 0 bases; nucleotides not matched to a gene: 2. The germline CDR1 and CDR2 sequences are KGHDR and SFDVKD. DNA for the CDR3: TGTGCCACCAGGGCTAGCGGGAGCTCCTACAATGAGCAGTTCTTC. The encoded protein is CATRASGSSYNEQFF.

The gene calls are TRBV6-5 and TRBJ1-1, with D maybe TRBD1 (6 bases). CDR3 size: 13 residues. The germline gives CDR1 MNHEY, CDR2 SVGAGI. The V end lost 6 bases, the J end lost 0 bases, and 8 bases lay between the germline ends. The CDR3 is CASRNRVNTEAFF. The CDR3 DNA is TGTGCCAGCAGGAACAGGGTGAACACTGAAGCTTTCTTT.

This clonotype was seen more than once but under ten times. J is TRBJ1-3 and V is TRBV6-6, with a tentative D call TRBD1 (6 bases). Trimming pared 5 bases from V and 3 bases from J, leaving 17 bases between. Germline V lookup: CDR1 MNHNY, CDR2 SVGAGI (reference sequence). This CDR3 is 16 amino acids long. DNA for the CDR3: TGTGCCAGCAGTCCGGTCAGGGGCCGTTATGGAAACACCATATATTTT. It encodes CASSPVRGRYGNTIYF.

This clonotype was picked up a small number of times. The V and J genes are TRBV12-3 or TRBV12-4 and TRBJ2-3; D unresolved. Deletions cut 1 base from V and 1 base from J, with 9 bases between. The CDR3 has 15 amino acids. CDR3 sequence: CASSLDTDRTDTQYF. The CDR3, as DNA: TGTGCCAGCAGTTTAGATACAGATCGCACAGATACGCAGTATTTT.

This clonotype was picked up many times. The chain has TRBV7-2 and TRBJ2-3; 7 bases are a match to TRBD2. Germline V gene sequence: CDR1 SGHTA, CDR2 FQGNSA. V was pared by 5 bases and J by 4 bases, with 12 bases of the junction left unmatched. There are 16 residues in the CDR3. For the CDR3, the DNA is TGTGCCAGCAGCCGATTTGGCGGGAGCGGGCCAGATACGCAGTATTTT. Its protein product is CASSRFGGSGPDTQYF.

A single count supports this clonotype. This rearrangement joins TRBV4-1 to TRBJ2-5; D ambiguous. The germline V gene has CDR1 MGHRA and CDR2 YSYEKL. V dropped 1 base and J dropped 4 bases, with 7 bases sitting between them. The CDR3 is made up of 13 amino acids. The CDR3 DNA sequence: TGCGCCAGCAGCCAAGGTATCTCAGAGACCCAGTACTTC. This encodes CASSQGISETQYF.

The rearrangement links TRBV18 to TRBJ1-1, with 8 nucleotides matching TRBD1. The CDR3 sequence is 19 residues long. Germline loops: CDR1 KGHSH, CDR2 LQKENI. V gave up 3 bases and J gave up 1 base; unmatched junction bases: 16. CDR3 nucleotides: TGTGCCAGCTCACCTCTACCCGACAGGGGCCCTATAACGAACACTGAAGCTTTCTTT. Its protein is CASSPLPDRGPITNTEAFF.